This note documents a single T cell receptor (beta chain) sequence. This entry comes from a study of cytomegalovirus exposure and HLA in healthy donors. There are 12 residues in the CDR3. Trimming stripped 1 base from V and 6 bases from J, with 5 bases between. The germline V gene encodes CDR1 SGHRS and CDR2 YFSETQ. 60 Vbeta and 13 Jbeta primers were used in PCR. Clones were read by immunoSEQ multiplex PCR, and TCRdb kept only the in-frame ones, dropping some. The sample carries about 190,000 clones, around four fifths recorded once. The sample consisted of PBMCs. This chain links TRBV5-1 with TRBJ2-1; no firm D call. The clonotype was recovered from a man aged 35-49 years in good health and CMV-seropositive. Here the CDR3 reads CASSLTANEQFF. The DNA of the CDR3 is TGCGCCAGCAGCTTGACAGCCAATGAGCAGTTCTTC.